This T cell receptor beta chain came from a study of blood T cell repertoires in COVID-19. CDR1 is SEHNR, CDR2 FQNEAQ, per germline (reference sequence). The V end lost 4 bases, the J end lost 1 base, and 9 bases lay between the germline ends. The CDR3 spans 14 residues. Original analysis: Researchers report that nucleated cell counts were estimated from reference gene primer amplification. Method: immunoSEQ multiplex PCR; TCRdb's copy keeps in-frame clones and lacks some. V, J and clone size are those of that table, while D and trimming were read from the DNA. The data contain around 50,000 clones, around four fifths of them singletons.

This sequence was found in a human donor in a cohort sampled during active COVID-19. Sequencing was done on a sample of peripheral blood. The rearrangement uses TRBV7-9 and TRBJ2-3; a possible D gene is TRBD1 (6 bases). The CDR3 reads CASSSGAGTDTQYF. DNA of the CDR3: TGTGCCAGCAGCTCAGGGGCAGGCACAGATACGCAGTATTTT.